This T cell receptor beta chain was identified in a study of blood T cell repertoires in COVID-19. The CDR3 length is 15 residues. The V end lost 1 base, the J end lost 1 base, and 10 bases lay between the germline ends. Germline V lookup: CDR1 MDHEN, CDR2 SYDVKM. Profiling relied on immunoSEQ multiplex PCR, and the TCRdb table lists in-frame clones only, not all of them. The sample carries hundreds of thousands of clones, around 90% recorded once. The receptor comes from a woman between 45 and 65 years old who had recovered from COVID-19. This rearrangement joins TRBV28 to TRBJ1-1, with D possibly matching TRBD1 (6 bases). The sequencing input was PBMCs or T cells enriched from blood (not recorded which). The chain's CDR3 is CASSLLGAGNTEAFF. The DNA of the CDR3 is TGTGCCAGCAGTTTATTGGGGGCTGGGAACACTGAAGCTTTCTTT.